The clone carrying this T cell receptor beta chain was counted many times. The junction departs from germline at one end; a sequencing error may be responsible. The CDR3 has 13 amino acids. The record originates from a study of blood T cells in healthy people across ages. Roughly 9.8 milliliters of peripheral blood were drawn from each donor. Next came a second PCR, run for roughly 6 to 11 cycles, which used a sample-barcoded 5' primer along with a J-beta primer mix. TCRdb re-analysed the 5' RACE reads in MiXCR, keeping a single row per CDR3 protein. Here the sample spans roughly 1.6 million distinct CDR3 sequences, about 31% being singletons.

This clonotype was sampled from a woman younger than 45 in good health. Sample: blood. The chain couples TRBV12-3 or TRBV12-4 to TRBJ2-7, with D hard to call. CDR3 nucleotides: TGCGCCAGCAGCTTGGCCCCAGCCTACGAGCAGTACTTC. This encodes CASSLAPAYEQYF.